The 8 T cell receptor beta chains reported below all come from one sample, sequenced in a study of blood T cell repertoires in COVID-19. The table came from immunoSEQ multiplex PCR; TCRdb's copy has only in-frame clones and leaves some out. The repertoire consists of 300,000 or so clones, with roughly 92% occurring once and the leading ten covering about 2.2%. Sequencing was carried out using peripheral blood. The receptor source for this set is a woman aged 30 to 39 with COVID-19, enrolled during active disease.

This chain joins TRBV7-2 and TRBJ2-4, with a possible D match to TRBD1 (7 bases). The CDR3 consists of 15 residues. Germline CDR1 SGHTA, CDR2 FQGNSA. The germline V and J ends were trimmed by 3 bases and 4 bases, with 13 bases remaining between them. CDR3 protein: CASSLAGQIKNIQYF. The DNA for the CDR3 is TGTGCCAGCAGCTTGGCGGGACAGATTAAAAACATTCAGTACTTC.

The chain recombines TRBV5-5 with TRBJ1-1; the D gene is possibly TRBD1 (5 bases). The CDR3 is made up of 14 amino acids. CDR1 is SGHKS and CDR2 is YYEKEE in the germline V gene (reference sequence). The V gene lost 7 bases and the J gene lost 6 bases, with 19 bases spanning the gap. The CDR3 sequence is CASESGQGVPEAFF. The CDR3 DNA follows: TGTGCCAGCGAGAGTGGCCAAGGGGTGCCTGAAGCTTTCTTT.

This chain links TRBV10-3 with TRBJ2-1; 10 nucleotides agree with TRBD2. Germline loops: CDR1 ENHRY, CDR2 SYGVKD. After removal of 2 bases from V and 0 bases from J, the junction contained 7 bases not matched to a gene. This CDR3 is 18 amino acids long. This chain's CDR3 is CAISETGLADSSYNEQFF. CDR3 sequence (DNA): TGTGCCATCAGTGAGACCGGACTAGCGGATAGCTCCTACAATGAGCAGTTCTTC.

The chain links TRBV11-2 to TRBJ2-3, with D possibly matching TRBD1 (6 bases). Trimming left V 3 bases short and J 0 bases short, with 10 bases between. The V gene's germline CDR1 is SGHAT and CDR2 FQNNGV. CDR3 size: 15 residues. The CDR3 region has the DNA TGTGCCAGCAGCTTCGCAGGGGCCAGCACAGATACGCAGTATTTT. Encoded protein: CASSFAGASTDTQYF.

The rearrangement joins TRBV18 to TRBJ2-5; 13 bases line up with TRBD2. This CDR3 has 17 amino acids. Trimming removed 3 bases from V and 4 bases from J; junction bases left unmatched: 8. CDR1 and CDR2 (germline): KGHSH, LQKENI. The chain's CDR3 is CASSPVRLAGGGETQYF. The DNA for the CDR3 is TGTGCCAGCTCACCGGTTAGACTAGCGGGAGGAGGAGAGACCCAGTACTTC.

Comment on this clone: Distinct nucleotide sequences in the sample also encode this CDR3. CDR3 region: CASSVGGNSPLHF. The DNA of the CDR3 is TGTGCCAGCAGCGTAGGCGGAAATTCACCCCTCCACTTT. This sequence joins TRBV9 and TRBJ1-6; no clear D gene. This CDR3 has 13 amino acids. Germline CDR1 reads SGDLS; CDR2 reads YYNGEE. Trimming removed 0 bases from V and 7 bases from J, with 5 bases in between.

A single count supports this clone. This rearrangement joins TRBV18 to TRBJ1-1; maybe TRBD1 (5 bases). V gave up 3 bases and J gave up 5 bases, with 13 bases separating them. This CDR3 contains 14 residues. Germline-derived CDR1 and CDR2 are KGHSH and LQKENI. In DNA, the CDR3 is TGTGCCAGCTCACCGTTGGGGAAGGGGACTGAAGCTTTCTTT. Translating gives CASSPLGKGTEAFF.

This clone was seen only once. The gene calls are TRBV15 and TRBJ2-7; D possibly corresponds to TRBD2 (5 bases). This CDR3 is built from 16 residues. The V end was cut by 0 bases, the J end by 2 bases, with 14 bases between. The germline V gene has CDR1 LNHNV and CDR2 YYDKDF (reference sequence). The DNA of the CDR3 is TGTGCCACCAGCAGAGATACAAGCAGCGGAGCCTACGAGCAGTACTTC. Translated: CATSRDTSSGAYEQYF.